Listed here are 7 T cell receptor beta chains from one sample, sequenced in a study of cytomegalovirus exposure and HLA in healthy donors. 60 Vbeta and 13 Jbeta primers were used in PCR. Repertoires were generated with immunoSEQ multiplex PCR, while TCRdb's copy carries only in-frame clones and drops some. Its table lists about 64,000 clones. Input material: PBMCs. These receptors were taken from a woman under 30 in good health and CMV-seronegative.

The chain combines TRBV9 with TRBJ2-5, with D possibly TRBD1 on 5 matching bases. The CDR3 consists of 15 residues. Germline values: CDR1 SGDLS, CDR2 YYNGEE. With 0 bases removed from V and 2 bases from J, the gap between germline ends came to 11 bases. CDR3 DNA sequence: TGTGCCAGCAGCGTAGTCGCAGGGTTACAAGAGACCCAGTACTTC. Its translation is CASSVVAGLQETQYF.

For the CDR3, the DNA is TGTGCCATCAGTGACGGACAGGGGGCATCCCTCAATCAGCCCCAGCATTTT. It encodes CAISDGQGASLNQPQHF. The chain couples TRBV10-3 to TRBJ1-5; 11 nucleotides match TRBD1. CDR1 is ENHRY and CDR2 is SYGVKD in the germline V gene. Unmatched junction bases numbered 7, after V lost 3 bases and J lost 3 bases. The CDR3 length is 17 residues.

The chain is built from TRBV5-6 and TRBJ1-2; possibly TRBD1 for D (6 bases). Trimming cost V 0 bases and J 2 bases, with 11 bases left between them. The CDR3 is made up of 15 amino acids. Germline CDR1 SGHDT, CDR2 YYEEEE. CDR3 DNA sequence: TGTGCCAGCAGCTTGGGGCAGGGGACGAACTATGGCTACACCTTC. Its translation: CASSLGQGTNYGYTF. Using reference TRBV5-6 and TRBJ1-2 for the parts outside the CDR3, the full variable domain is DAGVTQSPTHLIKTRGQQVTLRCSPKSGHDTVSWYQQALGQGPQFIFQYYEEEERQRGNFPDRFSGHQFPNYSSELNVNALLLGDSALYLCASSLGQGTNYGYTFGSGTRLTVV.

This chain uses TRBV5-6 with TRBJ2-1; possible D gene TRBD1, 6 bases. Deletions cut 4 bases from V and 8 bases from J, with 16 bases between. The CDR3 contains 14 residues. The germline V gene encodes CDR1 SGHDT and CDR2 YYEEEE. CDR3 bases: TGTGCCAGCAGCCTCGGACAGTTGGGGTATGAGCAGTTCTTC. Translation gives CASSLGQLGYEQFF.

This chain links TRBV13 with TRBJ2-4, with D tentatively TRBD2 (5 bases). This CDR3 region has 16 residues. Germline CDR1 reads PRHDT; CDR2 reads FYEKMQ (reference sequence). Trimming cost V 5 bases and J 0 bases, with 14 bases left between them. This CDR3 is CASSPGMPLAKNIQYF. CDR3 in DNA: TGTGCCAGCAGCCCCGGGATGCCACTAGCCAAAAACATTCAGTACTTC.

The rearrangement uses TRBV6-6 and TRBJ1-2; 7 bases are a match to TRBD1. The CDR3 runs to 13 residues. The ends lost 2 bases at V and 5 bases at J; junction bases unmatched: 2. Germline CDR1 MNHNY, CDR2 SVGAGI (reference sequence). The CDR3 sequence is CASSYGTVYGYTF. The CDR3 DNA reads as TGTGCCAGCAGTTACGGGACAGTATATGGCTACACCTTC.

The chain recombines TRBV15 with TRBJ2-1; 16 bases agree with TRBD2. V shed 0 bases, J shed 9 bases, and the junction held 8 bases outside the gene matches. The CDR3 runs to 18 residues. CDR1 and CDR2 from the germline V gene are LNHNV and YYDKDF (reference sequence). The CDR3, as DNA: TGTGCCACCAGCAGAGATCGGGGACTAGCGGGGGGGCCAAGTGAGCAGTTCTTC. It codes for CATSRDRGLAGGPSEQFF.